The 30 T cell receptor beta chains given below trace back to one sample, sequenced in a study of blood T cell repertoires in COVID-19. TCRdb's copy holds only in-frame clones and misses some; the assay was immunoSEQ multiplex PCR. The profile shows about 160,000 clones, about four fifths of them singletons. The sequenced sample consisted of PBMCs or T cells enriched from blood (not recorded which). The source is a woman in her sixties or seventies who had recovered from COVID-19.

The chain couples TRBV3-1 (or the pseudogene TRBV3-2) to TRBJ2-5; 7 bases are a match to TRBD1. The V gene's germline CDR1 is LGHDT and CDR2 YNNKEL (reference sequence). This CDR3 region has 17 residues. V shed 1 base and J 2 bases; nucleotides not matched to a gene: 10. The CDR3 sequence is CASSQGVWGQSQETQYF. CDR3 DNA: TGTGCCAGCAGCCAAGGGGTATGGGGACAGTCACAAGAGACCCAGTACTTC.

This clone was counted a few times. One junction end disagrees with the germline gene, perhaps due to a read error. The chain links TRBV6-2 or TRBV6-3 to TRBJ2-5; D is ambiguous. The CDR3 covers 12 residues. CDR1 and CDR2 from the germline V gene are MNHEY and SVGEGT. The CDR3 DNA reads TGTGCCAGCAGTCACTCCCGAGAGACCCAGTACTTC. Amino acid sequence: CASSHSRETQYF.

The chain carries TRBV4-2 and TRBJ1-2; D perhaps matches TRBD1 (6 bases). Deletions cut 2 bases from V and 5 bases from J, with 12 bases between. Germline V gives CDR1 LGHNA, CDR2 YNFKEQ. The CDR3 has 14 amino acids. Written as DNA, the CDR3 is TGTGCCAGCAGCCAACAGGGGTATGAGTATGGCTACACCTTC. Its protein is CASSQQGYEYGYTF.

The V call is TRBV6-5, the J call TRBJ1-1; D gene ambiguous. CDR1 MNHEY and CDR2 SVGAGI come from the germline V gene. Trimming left V 7 bases short and J 9 bases short, with 18 bases between. This CDR3 spans 13 amino acids. CDR3 bases: TGTGCCAGCACCAATATACATGGCGGAAAAGCTTTCTTT. Protein: CASTNIHGGKAFF.

This sequence joins TRBV13 and TRBJ2-1; 8 nucleotides agree with TRBD2. V dropped 0 bases and J dropped 0; count of bases not matched to a gene: 16. The CDR3 has 21 residues. From germline, CDR1 is PRHDT and CDR2 FYEKMQ (reference sequence). CDR3 protein: CASSLGPARGAADPSYNEQFF. The CDR3 nucleotides are TGTGCCAGCAGCTTAGGCCCCGCGCGGGGGGCCGCAGACCCCTCCTACAATGAGCAGTTCTTC.

The chain combines TRBV6-6 with TRBJ1-2, with D possibly matching TRBD1 (5 bases). V lost 7 bases and J 5 bases, leaving 17 bases between the germline ends. CDR3 length: 14 amino acids. The germline V gene encodes CDR1 MNHNY and CDR2 SVGAGI (reference sequence). CDR3: CASILDSSEYGYTF. The CDR3 DNA is TGTGCCAGCATCCTAGACAGTTCGGAGTATGGCTACACCTTC.

The chain carries TRBV7-2 and TRBJ1-1; D ambiguous. The CDR3 consists of 15 residues. Trimming cost V 1 base and J 0 bases, with 9 bases left between them. The V gene's germline CDR1 is SGHTA and CDR2 FQGNSA. CDR3 coding DNA: TGTGCCAGCAGCTTAGGTGAGCTTGTGAACACTGAAGCTTTCTTT. Translating it yields CASSLGELVNTEAFF.

V and J are TRBV12-3 or TRBV12-4 and TRBJ2-3; TRBD2 matches 7 bases. The CDR3 is made up of 13 amino acids. Trimming at V came to 1 base and at J to 14 bases, leaving 9 bases not matched to a gene. CDR3 sequence: CASSLGYGWGGYF. The CDR3 region has the DNA TGTGCCAGCAGTTTAGGCTATGGGTGGGGGGGGTATTTT.

This chain uses TRBV4-2 with TRBJ2-7, with 7 bases that match TRBD1. The CDR3 is 14 residues long. Germline-derived CDR1 and CDR2 are LGHNA and YNFKEQ. The ends lost 4 bases at V and 0 bases at J; junction bases unmatched: 3. For the CDR3, the DNA is TGTGCCAGCAGCCGAGACAGGGTCTCCTACGAGCAGTACTTC. This translates into CASSRDRVSYEQYF.

The chain has TRBV19 and TRBJ1-6, with 9 nucleotides matching TRBD1. The ends lost 3 bases at V and 7 bases at J; junction bases unmatched: 1. Germline values: CDR1 LNHDA, CDR2 SQIVND (reference sequence). CDR3 length: 14 amino acids. CDR3 bases: TGTGCCAGTAGTATGGACAGGGGAAATTCACCCCTCCACTTT. It specifies CASSMDRGNSPLHF. Looking up the rest from reference TRBV19 and TRBJ1-6 gives the full variable domain: DGGITQSPKYLFRKEGQNVTLSCEQNLNHDAMYWYRQDPGQGLRLIYYSQIVNDFQKGDIAEGYSVSREKKESFPLTVTSAQKNPTAFYLCASSMDRGNSPLHFGNGTRLTVT.

The chain uses TRBV1 and TRBJ2-1; the table's D call of TRBD2 was not tested on the DNA. TRBV1 is tagged as a pseudogene. The CDR3 contains 18 residues. CDR3 sequence: CTSSQDVQRGDPGYEQFF. CDR3 nucleotide sequence: TGCACCAGCAGCCAAGATGTCCAGCGGGGGGACCCGGGCTATGAGCAGTTCTTC.

The chain employs TRBV2 and TRBJ2-3, with 7 bases identical to TRBD1. Looked up from germline, CDR1 is SNHLY and CDR2 is FYNNEI. Unmatched junction bases numbered 9, after V lost 8 bases and J lost 4 bases. The CDR3 consists of 14 residues. The CDR3: CASGRDTGADTQYF. The CDR3 coding sequence is TGTGCCAGCGGTCGAGACACAGGGGCAGATACGCAGTATTTT.

V gene TRBV5-4 combines with J gene TRBJ2-3, with 8 bases fitting TRBD2. V gave up 4 bases and J gave up 6 bases; unmatched junction bases: 10. The CDR3 loop spans 15 amino acids. From germline, CDR1 is SGHNT and CDR2 YYREEE (reference sequence). The CDR3 DNA reads TGTGCCAGCAGCCCCCCGGGGGGGGCATCCGATACGCAGTATTTT. As protein: CASSPPGGASDTQYF.

The J gene is TRBJ2-5, the V gene TRBV2, with D uncertain. Trimming cost V 3 bases and J 4 bases, with 9 bases left between them. Germline-derived CDR1 and CDR2 are SNHLY and FYNNEI. The CDR3 contains 13 residues. For the CDR3, the DNA is TGTGCCAGCAGTGACTCAGTTCGAGAGACCCAGTACTTC. Translating it yields CASSDSVRETQYF.

CDR3 sequence reads: CASSLTPGAYNEQFF. The CDR3 DNA reads as TGTGCCAGCAGCTTAACTCCGGGGGCCTACAATGAGCAGTTCTTC. The chain joins TRBV7-2 to TRBJ2-1; tentatively, D is TRBD2 (6 bases). This CDR3 comprises 15 residues. Germline lookup yields CDR1 SGHTA and CDR2 FQGNSA. The germline V and J ends were trimmed by 2 bases and 2 bases, with 10 bases remaining between them.

This chain links TRBV24-1 with TRBJ2-3, with 9 positions matching TRBD2. The CDR3 runs 16 residues. Germline-derived CDR1 and CDR2 are KGHDR and SFDVKD. V shed 1 base and J 4 bases; nucleotides not matched to a gene: 5. The DNA of the CDR3 is TGTGCCACCAGTGATTTCGGCGGGGGGGCCCCAGATACGCAGTATTTT. This sequence encodes CATSDFGGGAPDTQYF.

This clone occurred a few times. The chain joins TRBV21-1 to TRBJ1-6. TRBV21-1 constitutes a pseudogene. The CDR3 consists of 17 residues. The CDR3 here is CASSKSLSPIPNSPLHF. CDR3 in DNA: TGTGCCAGCAGCAAATCCCTATCCCCAATTCCAAATTCACCCCTCCACTTT.

The V call is TRBV7-2, the J call TRBJ1-6; D ambiguous. Germline V gives CDR1 SGHTA, CDR2 FQGNSA. CDR3 length: 14 amino acids. V gave up 4 bases and J gave up 3 bases, with 7 bases separating them. CDR3 bases: TGTGCCAGCAGCTCGGGATTCTATAATTCACCCCTCCACTTT. As protein: CASSSGFYNSPLHF.

The chain is built from TRBV5-1 and TRBJ2-3, with 9 bases that match TRBD1. V lost 3 bases to trimming and J lost 3 bases; unmatched junction nucleotides: 8. This CDR3 is 16 amino acids long. Germline loops: CDR1 SGHRS, CDR2 YFSETQ. The CDR3, as DNA: TGCGCCAGCAGCTCCGGTCCCGGGACAGGGACAGATACGCAGTATTTT. It yields the protein CASSSGPGTGTDTQYF. Full variable domain (missing parts from reference TRBV5-1 and TRBJ2-3): KAGVTQTPRYLIKTRGQQVTLSCSPISGHRSVSWYQQTPGQGLQFLFEYFSETQRNKGNFPGRFSGRQFSNSRSEMNVSTLELGDSALYLCASSSGPGTGTDTQYFGPGTRLTVL.

The chain has TRBV7-8 and TRBJ2-1; 8 bases are a match to TRBD2. CDR1 and CDR2 (germline): SGHVS, FQNEAQ. The CDR3 sequence is 17 residues long. J lost 2 bases, V lost 5 bases, and 11 bases had no gene match. The CDR3 loop reads CASSPSGRGETYNEQFF. The CDR3 nucleotides are TGTGCCAGCAGCCCCTCGGGGCGGGGGGAAACCTACAATGAGCAGTTCTTC.

The chain carries TRBV7-2 and TRBJ2-7, with a tentative D call TRBD1 (6 bases). The germline V gene has CDR1 SGHTA and CDR2 FQGNSA. The CDR3 extends over 14 amino acids. Trimming took 0 bases from V and 2 from J, leaving 8 bases between them. The DNA of the CDR3 is TGTGCCAGCAGCTTAGCCGGGACAACCTACGAGCAGTACTTC. Translated: CASSLAGTTYEQYF. The full variable domain, in which reference TRBV7-2 and TRBJ2-7 provide the parts outside the CDR3, is GAGVSQSPSNKVTEKGKDVELRCDPISGHTALYWYRQSLGQGLEFLIYFQGNSAPDKSGLPSDRFSAERTGGSVSTLTIQRTQQEDSAVYLCASSLAGTTYEQYFGPGTRLTVT.

A word on this clone: Other DNA sequences in this specimen translate into the identical CDR3. The gene calls are TRBV5-1 and TRBJ1-3; D may be TRBD1 (6 bases). The CDR3 spans 15 residues. V was pared by 4 bases and J by 0 bases, with 11 bases between. CDR1 is SGHRS, CDR2 YFSETQ, per germline. The CDR3 protein is CASSLGQSSGNTIYF. The CDR3 DNA is TGCGCCAGCAGCCTCGGACAGAGCTCTGGAAACACCATATATTTT.

This chain links TRBV24-1 with TRBJ1-4, with 9 bases aligning to TRBD1. CDR1 and CDR2 from the germline V gene are KGHDR and SFDVKD. V lost 9 bases to trimming and J lost 8 bases; unmatched junction nucleotides: 6. This CDR3 comprises 13 residues. The CDR3 DNA sequence: TGTGCCACCCGAGACAGGGGGGACGAAAAACTGTTTTTT. As protein: CATRDRGDEKLFF.

This clone has just a few counts. At one boundary the junction diverges from the germline segment, which might be a read error. The V gene is TRBV2, the J gene TRBJ2-1, with TRBD2 matching over 8 bases. From germline, CDR1 is SNHLY and CDR2 FYNNEI. The CDR3 has 13 residues. This chain's CDR3 is CASSEASLAAPVF. In DNA, the CDR3 is TGTGCCAGCAGTGAAGCATCACTAGCGGCCCCCGTCTTC.

The chain recombines TRBV10-3 with TRBJ1-3; TRBD1 is a possible D gene (6 bases). Deletions cut 6 bases from V and 3 bases from J, with 18 bases between. CDR3 size: 16 residues. The V gene's germline CDR1 is ENHRY and CDR2 SYGVKD. CDR3 residues: CAISSPTGTFGNTIYF. CDR3 bases: TGTGCCATCAGCTCCCCAACCGGGACATTTGGAAACACCATATATTTT.

This clone was counted between two and nine times. The chain employs TRBV12-5 and TRBJ1-1; 9 nucleotides agree with TRBD1. This CDR3 is built from 17 residues. Germline assignment: CDR1 LGHNT and CDR2 FRNRAP. The J segment lost 4 bases and the V segment lost 0 bases, leaving 9 bases of the junction unmatched. The CDR3 nucleotides are TGTGCTAGTGGTTTGGTAGTGACAGGGGGTGAGACCACTGAAGCTTTCTTT. Protein product: CASGLVVTGGETTEAFF. Full variable domain (missing parts from reference TRBV12-5 and TRBJ1-1): DARVTQTPRHKVTEMGQEVTMRCQPILGHNTVFWYRQTMMQGLELLAYFRNRAPLDDSGMPKDRFSAEMPDATLATLKIQPSEPRDSAVYFCASGLVVTGGETTEAFFGQGTRLTVV.

The V call is TRBV10-1, the J call TRBJ2-2; TRBD2 matches at 8 bases. After removal of 4 bases from V and 2 bases from J, the junction contained 3 bases not matched to a gene. CDR3 size: 15 residues. CDR1 is WNHNN, CDR2 SYGVQD, per germline (reference sequence). DNA for the CDR3: TGCGCCAGCAGTGTGGCGGGGGGCAACACCGGGGAGCTGTTTTTT. Protein sequence: CASSVAGGNTGELFF.

This clone was observed at least ten times. This chain uses TRBV6-6 with TRBJ1-2; a possible D gene is TRBD1 (5 bases). Germline CDR1 and CDR2: MNHNY and SVGAGI (reference sequence). The CDR3 spans 14 residues. Trimming took off 0 bases at V and 4 bases at J, with 9 bases between the two ends. The CDR3, as DNA: TGTGCCAGCAGTTACTCGCCAGGGCCCTATGGCTACACCTTC. Its translation is CASSYSPGPYGYTF.

The J gene is TRBJ1-2, the V gene TRBV6-1; D is uncertain. This CDR3 region has 15 residues. Per germline, CDR1 MNHNS and CDR2 SASEGT. V was clipped by 3 bases and J by 1 base, with 12 bases between them. The CDR3 protein is CASSEPGSRNYGYTF. For the CDR3, the DNA is TGTGCCAGCAGTGAGCCGGGGAGTCGTAACTATGGCTACACCTTC.

The chain combines TRBV24-1 with TRBJ2-1; 14 bases align to TRBD2. CDR1 and CDR2 from the germline V gene are KGHDR and SFDVKD. V lost 5 bases and J lost 9; bases outside the gene matches: 5. This CDR3 region has 15 residues. CDR3 DNA sequence: TGTGCCACCAGTGTCGGACTAGCGGGGGGTGGTGAGCAGTTCTTC. Residues: CATSVGLAGGGEQFF.